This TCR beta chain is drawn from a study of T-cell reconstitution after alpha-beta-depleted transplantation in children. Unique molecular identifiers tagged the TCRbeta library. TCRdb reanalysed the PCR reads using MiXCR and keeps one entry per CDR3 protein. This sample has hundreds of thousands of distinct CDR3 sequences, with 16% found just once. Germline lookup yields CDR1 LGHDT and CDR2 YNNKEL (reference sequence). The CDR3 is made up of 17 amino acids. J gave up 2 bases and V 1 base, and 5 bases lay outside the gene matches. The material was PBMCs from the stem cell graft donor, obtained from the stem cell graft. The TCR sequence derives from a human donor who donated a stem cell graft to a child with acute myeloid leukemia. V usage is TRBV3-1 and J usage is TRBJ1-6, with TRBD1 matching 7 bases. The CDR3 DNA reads TGTGCCAGCAGCCAAGGAGGGGGCAGGGCCTATAATTCACCCCTCCACTTT. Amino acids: CASSQGGGRAYNSPLHF. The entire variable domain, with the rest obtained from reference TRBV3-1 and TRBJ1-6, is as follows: DTAVSQTPKYLVTQMGNDKSIKCEQNLGHDTMYWYKQDSKKFLKIMFSYNNKELIINETVPNRFSPKSPDKAHLNLHINSLELGDSAVYFCASSQGGGRAYNSPLHFGNGTRLTVT.